The source of this TCR beta chain is a study of metastatic and nonmetastatic thyroid tumors. Study-level information: Where malignant and benign thyroid patients were concerned, repertoires were compared across blood and tumor or nodule tissue. Study-wide points: Relative to benign nodules, malignant thyroid tumors were reportedly characterized by significantly elevated TCR beta diversity in blood and tumor.

In the authors' methods: The study built a papillary thyroid cancer distant-metastasis classifier from CDR3 differences across clinicopathological groups. MiXCR re-clonotyped the PCR reads for TCRdb. For this entry, the V and J calls and clone size follow TCRdb and not the study's own pipeline. The sample includes around 19,000 clones, about a sixth of them seen just once. Until they underwent thyroid surgery, no patient had received any treatment. This clone occurred many times. Its cognate antigen is unknown. The clonotype was recovered from a female donor with papillary thyroid cancer or a benign thyroid nodule (not recorded which). Some clones in this sample may be carry-over from other donors' samples. Source material: tumor tissue.

The chain's CDR3 is CASSYQTITSGRVPGPQETQYF. The CDR3 region has the DNA TGTGCCAGCAGTTACCAAACCATTACTAGCGGGAGGGTCCCTGGTCCACAAGAGACCCAGTACTTC. The genes are TRBV6-2 or TRBV6-3 and TRBJ2-5; TRBD2 agrees at 13 bases. Germline trimming cut 2 bases from V and 2 bases from J; bases unmatched to any gene: 20. The CDR3 covers 22 residues. Germline V gene data show CDR1 as MNHEY and CDR2 as SVGEGT.